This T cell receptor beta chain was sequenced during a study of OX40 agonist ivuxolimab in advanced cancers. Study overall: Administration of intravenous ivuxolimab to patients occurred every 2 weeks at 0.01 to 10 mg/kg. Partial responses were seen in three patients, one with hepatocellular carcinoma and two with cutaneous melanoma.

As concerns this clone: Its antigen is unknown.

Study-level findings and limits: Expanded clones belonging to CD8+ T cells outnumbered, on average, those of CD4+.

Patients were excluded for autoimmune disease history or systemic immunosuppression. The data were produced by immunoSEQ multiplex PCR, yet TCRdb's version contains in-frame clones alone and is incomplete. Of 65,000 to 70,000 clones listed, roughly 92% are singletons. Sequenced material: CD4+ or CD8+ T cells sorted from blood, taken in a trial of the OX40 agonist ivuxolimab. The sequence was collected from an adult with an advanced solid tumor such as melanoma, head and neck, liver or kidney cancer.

The CDR3 DNA reads TGTGCCAGCCGGACAGGATGGAATTCACCCCTCCACTTT. Its translation is CASRTGWNSPLHF. The chain has TRBV19 and TRBJ1-6, with 7 positions matching TRBD1. This CDR3 has 13 amino acids. Germline CDR1 LNHDA, CDR2 SQIVND (reference sequence). V shed 9 bases, J shed 7 bases, and the junction held 6 bases outside the gene matches.